This is a list of T cell receptor beta chains from one sample in a study of blood T cell repertoires in COVID-19. Repertoires were generated with immunoSEQ multiplex PCR, while TCRdb's copy carries only in-frame clones and drops some. The profile covers about 42,000 clones, with more than 70% appearing a single time and around 2.3% taken by the ten largest. The sequenced sample consisted of peripheral blood. The receptors here all came from a human donor in a cohort sampled during active COVID-19. CDR3s include the opening cysteine and the closing phenylalanine or tryptophan. The D gene is left open where the match is weak. The size entry is marked missing in some rows and otherwise reads once, few, many or a size class.

size: NA; D: NA; J: TRBJ1-6; V: TRBV18; CDR3: CASSPKTEPNSPLHF; DNA: TGTGCCAGCTCACCAAAGACAGAACCCAATTCACCCCTCCACTTT
size: NA; D: NA; J: TRBJ1-4; V: TRBV6-5; CDR3: CASSYGQATNEKLFF; DNA: TGTGCCAGCAGTTACGGACAAGCAACTAATGAAAAACTGTTTTTT
size: NA; D: TRBD1; J: TRBJ1-4; V: TRBV7-2; CDR3: CASSLASGQGGEKLFF; DNA: TGTGCCAGCAGCTTAGCTTCCGGACAGGGTGGGGAAAAACTGTTTTTT
size: NA; D: NA; J: TRBJ1-1; V: TRBV20-1; CDR3: CSASRSEAFF; DNA: TGCAGTGCTAGTCGTTCCGAAGCTTTCTTT
size: NA; D: NA; J: TRBJ2-2; V: TRBV5-4; CDR3: CASSLARGGSVSGELFF; DNA: TGTGCCAGCAGCTTGGCGAGGGGGGGGAGCGTCTCCGGGGAGCTGTTTTTT
size: NA; D: TRBD1; J: TRBJ1-5; V: TRBV18; CDR3: CASSPGTDNQPQHF; DNA: TGTGCCAGCTCACCAGGGACAGATAATCAGCCCCAGCATTTT
size: NA; D: NA; J: TRBJ2-3; V: TRBV12-3/TRBV12-4; CDR3: CASDRRVTDTQYF; DNA: TGTGCCAGCGATCGACGGGTCACAGATACGCAGTATTTT
size: NA; D: NA; J: TRBJ1-4; V: TRBV18; CDR3: CASSPPTANNEKLFF; DNA: TGTGCCAGCTCACCACCGACAGCAAATAATGAAAAACTGTTTTTT
size: NA; D: TRBD1; J: TRBJ2-7; V: TRBV2; CDR3: CASSTGTAYEQYF; DNA: TGTGCCAGCAGCACCGGGACAGCTTACGAGCAGTACTTC
size: once; D: TRBD2; J: TRBJ2-7; V: TRBV5-4; CDR3: CASRVAGSYEQYF; DNA: TGTGCCAGCAGGGTAGCGGGGAGCTACGAGCAGTACTTC
size: NA; D: NA; J: TRBJ2-2; V: TRBV6-5; CDR3: CASSYGQGELFF; DNA: TGTGCCAGCAGTTACGGTCAGGGGGAGCTGTTTTTT
size: once; D: NA; J: TRBJ1-5; V: TRBV15; CDR3: CATSRAGNQPQHF; DNA: TGTGCCACCAGCAGAGCGGGAAATCAGCCCCAGCATTTT
size: NA; D: NA; J: TRBJ1-2; V: TRBV24-1; CDR3: CATSDPGQFGYTF; DNA: TGTGCCACCAGTGATCCGGGACAATTTGGCTACACCTTC
size: once; D: TRBD1; J: TRBJ2-7; V: TRBV12-3/TRBV12-4; CDR3: CASSFQGVGEQYF; DNA: TGTGCCAGCAGTTTTCAGGGGGTGGGCGAGCAGTACTTC
size: NA; D: NA; J: TRBJ1-6; V: TRBV6-4; CDR3: CASSERHLGSPLHF; DNA: TGTGCCAGCAGTGAGAGACATCTCGGTTCACCCCTCCACTTT
size: NA; D: TRBD2; J: TRBJ2-3; V: TRBV6-1; CDR3: CASSELVSGARAVDTQYF; DNA: TGTGCCAGCAGTGAACTTGTTAGCGGGGCCCGCGCTGTAGATACGCAGTATTTT
size: NA; D: TRBD2; J: TRBJ2-3; V: TRBV28; CDR3: CASSLLLAGGPSTDTQYF; DNA: TGTGCCAGCAGTTTATTACTAGCGGGGGGACCTAGCACAGATACGCAGTATTTT
size: NA; D: NA; J: TRBJ2-7; V: TRBV11-2; CDR3: CASSRGTIFEQYF; DNA: TGTGCCAGCAGCCGAGGGACAATTTTCGAGCAGTACTTC
size: NA; D: TRBD1; J: TRBJ1-2; V: TRBV12-5; CDR3: CASGGTVSLYGYTF; DNA: TGTGCTAGTGGTGGGACAGTTAGTTTATATGGCTACACCTTC
size: once; D: NA; J: TRBJ1-2; V: TRBV4-1; CDR3: CASSQERVGPPNYGYTF; DNA: TGCGCCAGCAGCCAAGAGAGGGTAGGGCCCCCTAACTATGGCTACACCTTC
size: NA; D: TRBD1; J: TRBJ1-1; V: TRBV18; CDR3: CASSPTGTGSAEAFF; DNA: TGTGCCAGCTCACCAACCGGGACAGGGAGCGCTGAAGCTTTCTTT
size: once; D: NA; J: TRBJ1-2; V: TRBV7-9; CDR3: CASSPREERTYGYTF; DNA: TGTGCCAGCAGCCCTAGGGAGGAGCGCACCTATGGCTACACCTTC
size: NA; D: TRBD2; J: TRBJ2-1; V: TRBV9; CDR3: CASSFRLAGDEQFF; DNA: TGTGCCAGCAGCTTCAGACTAGCGGGGGATGAGCAGTTCTTC
size: once; D: TRBD1; J: TRBJ2-2; V: TRBV6-2/TRBV6-3; CDR3: CASSYPINRGFANTGELFF; DNA: TGTGCCAGCAGTTACCCAATTAACAGGGGCTTCGCGAACACCGGGGAGCTGTTTTTT
size: NA; D: NA; J: TRBJ2-2; V: TRBV2; CDR3: CASSDVTGELFF; DNA: TGTGCCAGCAGTGACGTGACCGGGGAGCTGTTTTTT
size: NA; D: NA; J: TRBJ2-7; V: TRBV3-1/TRBV3-2; CDR3: CASSLTSGGGNEQYF; DNA: TGTGCCAGCAGCCTCACATCCGGCGGGGGCAACGAGCAGTACTTC
size: NA; D: NA; J: TRBJ1-4; V: TRBV7-9; CDR3: CASSSQGGGNEKLFF; DNA: TGTGCCAGCAGCTCCCAAGGCGGTGGTAATGAAAAACTGTTTTTT
size: NA; D: NA; J: TRBJ1-1; V: TRBV7-2; CDR3: CASSSLGVRNTEAFF; DNA: TGTGCCAGCAGCTCCTTAGGGGTAAGGAACACTGAAGCTTTCTTT
size: NA; D: TRBD1; J: TRBJ1-6; V: TRBV3-1/TRBV3-2; CDR3: CASSRQGSFLLANSPLHF; DNA: TGTGCCAGCAGCCGACAGGGGTCCTTTCTTCTCGCAAATTCACCCCTCCACTTT
size: NA; D: TRBD2; J: TRBJ2-1; V: TRBV6-5; CDR3: CASRGGSGGAFEQFF; DNA: TGTGCCAGCAGAGGAGGTAGCGGGGGGGCCTTTGAGCAGTTCTTC
size: few; D: NA; J: TRBJ1-2; V: TRBV12-5; CDR3: CASGFRGLNRELYGYTF; DNA: TGTGCTAGTGGTTTCAGAGGTTTAAACAGGGAACTCTATGGCTACACCTTC
size: NA; D: NA; J: TRBJ2-7; V: TRBV21-1; CDR3: CASGRKGEYYEQYF; DNA: TGTGCCAGCGGCCGAAAAGGGGAATACTACGAGCAGTACTTC
size: NA; D: NA; J: TRBJ1-5; V: TRBV19; CDR3: CASSSTAYSNQPQHF; DNA: TGTGCCAGTAGCTCGACAGCGTATAGCAATCAGCCCCAGCATTTT
size: NA; D: TRBD1; J: TRBJ2-1; V: TRBV7-6; CDR3: CASSLGGTGEQFF; DNA: TGTGCCAGCAGCTTAGGTGGGACAGGGGAGCAGTTCTTC
size: NA; D: TRBD2; J: TRBJ2-5; V: TRBV6-5; CDR3: CASSDRAGGYGTQYF; DNA: TGTGCCAGCAGCGATCGAGCGGGGGGGTATGGGACCCAGTACTTC
size: NA; D: NA; J: TRBJ1-6; V: TRBV2; CDR3: CASRTGNSPLHF; DNA: TGTGCCAGCAGAACAGGGAATTCACCCCTCCACTTT
size: NA; D: NA; J: TRBJ2-1; V: TRBV6-5; CDR3: CASRLNIYNEQFF; DNA: TGTGCCAGCAGACTGAATATTTACAATGAGCAGTTCTTC
size: NA; D: NA; J: TRBJ1-1; V: TRBV7-9; CDR3: CASSLLGRSSTEAFF; DNA: TGTGCCAGCAGCTTACTGGGCAGATCATCCACTGAAGCTTTCTTT
size: NA; D: NA; J: TRBJ2-5; V: TRBV29-1; CDR3: CSARQDSNGQVQYF; DNA: TGCAGCGCCCGACAGGACTCAAACGGTCAGGTCCAGTACTTC
size: NA; D: NA; J: TRBJ2-2; V: TRBV6-5; CDR3: CASTYNTGELFF; DNA: TGTGCCAGCACCTATAACACCGGGGAGCTGTTTTTT
size: NA; D: TRBD1; J: TRBJ2-6; V: TRBV7-3; CDR3: CAYRGAGANVLTF; DNA: TGTGCCTACAGGGGTGCTGGGGCCAACGTCCTGACTTTC
size: few; D: TRBD2; J: TRBJ2-7; V: TRBV19; CDR3: CASSIAGGTYEQYF; DNA: TGTGCCAGTAGTATAGCGGGGGGGACCTACGAGCAGTACTTC
size: NA; D: NA; J: TRBJ2-3; V: TRBV11-1; CDR3: CASSSGYSDTQYF; DNA: TGTGCCAGCAGCTCCGGTTATTCAGATACGCAGTATTTT
size: NA; D: NA; J: TRBJ1-2; V: TRBV30; CDR3: CAWSPSQRGGYTF; DNA: TGTGCCTGGAGTCCATCTCAAAGGGGTGGCTACACCTTC
size: once; D: NA; J: TRBJ2-2; V: TRBV7-3; CDR3: CASSLKPGAGELFF; DNA: TGTGCCAGCAGCTTAAAACCAGGGGCCGGGGAGCTGTTTTTT
size: once; D: NA; J: TRBJ1-5; V: TRBV10-3; CDR3: CATGGGSRNQPQHF; DNA: TGTGCCACGGGGGGAGGGTCGCGCAATCAGCCCCAGCATTTT
size: once; D: NA; J: TRBJ1-2; V: TRBV12-3/TRBV12-4; CDR3: CASSRREVYGYTF; DNA: TGTGCCAGCAGTCGGAGGGAGGTCTATGGCTACACCTTC
size: once; D: NA; J: TRBJ2-5; V: TRBV7-9; CDR3: CASSITTGLAETQYF; DNA: TGTGCCAGCAGCATAACCACAGGGCTCGCGGAGACCCAGTACTTC
size: NA; D: NA; J: TRBJ1-1; V: TRBV5-1; CDR3: CASSWVGVNTEAFF; DNA: TGCGCCAGCAGCTGGGTCGGGGTGAACACTGAAGCTTTCTTT